Following are 25 T cell receptor beta chains from one sample sequenced in a study of response to subunit inactivated influenza vaccine (dated 2018 in TCRdb). The library was made by RT-PCR. The sequencer was an Illumina HiSeq 2500. Through fastp at Q25 and MiXCR, TCRdb rebuilt clones from the public reads, retaining in-frame beta chains. Every distinct CDR3 protein forms one entry, paired with its most common genes and DNA. This sample gives about 540,000 distinct CDR3 sequences in total; under 25% of them show up just once. Approximately 2.9% of the sample rests with the top ten. This sample was also put to use in a study of T cells expressing NK-cell markers. Per that second paper: TCR beta cDNA libraries were made by 5'RACE template switching that added a universal primer site and unique molecular identifiers.

The input for sequencing was CD4+ T cells sorted from PBMCs, taken 12 days after vaccination. These receptors originate from a man aged 50-60 years who received an inactivated influenza vaccine. Donor details come from another sample of the same person, matched by shared clones.

The chain has TRBV7-8 and TRBJ2-3; 10 bases are shared with TRBD2. Germline CDR1 is SGHVS and CDR2 is FQNEAQ. There are 18 residues in the CDR3. Trimming cost V 1 base and J 3 bases; bases outside gene matches: 10. This CDR3 is CASSLVGSSGRRTDTQYF. The CDR3 region has the DNA TGTGCCAGCAGCTTAGTGGGGTCTAGCGGGAGAAGGACAGATACGCAGTATTTT.

The chain links TRBV27 to TRBJ2-2; D is unclear. Germline lookup yields CDR1 MNHEY and CDR2 SMNVEV (reference sequence). This CDR3 is 16 amino acids long. The germline V and J ends were trimmed by 6 bases and 0 bases, with 14 bases remaining between them. The CDR3 coding sequence is TGTGCCAGCAGCCGAGCCCAGTACCCGAACACCGGGGAGCTGTTTTTT. Translated: CASSRAQYPNTGELFF.

This clonotype was detected many times. This chain joins TRBV5-1 and TRBJ2-2; no clear D gene. From germline, CDR1 is SGHRS and CDR2 YFSETQ. The CDR3 is made up of 13 amino acids. The V gene lost 1 base and the J gene lost 5 bases, with 6 bases spanning the gap. CDR3 in amino acids: CASSLSETGELFF. The CDR3 bases are TGCGCCAGCAGCTTGTCAGAAACCGGGGAGCTGTTTTTT.

This chain connects TRBV20-1 to TRBJ2-5; 7 nucleotides line up with TRBD2. CDR1 is DFQATT, CDR2 SNEGSKA, per germline (reference sequence). The CDR3 length is 13 residues. The junction had 7 bases not matched to a gene; V was cut back by 6 bases and J by 3 bases. CDR3 DNA sequence: TGCAGTGCCCTCCCTAGCGGCGAAGAGACCCAGTACTTC. This sequence encodes CSALPSGEETQYF.

The chain combines TRBV9 with TRBJ2-1, with a tentative D call TRBD2 (7 bases). The CDR3 loop spans 16 amino acids. Trimming took 3 bases from V and 4 from J, leaving 17 bases between them. Germline loops: CDR1 SGDLS, CDR2 YYNGEE. CDR3 sequence reads: CASSGRGAGRYNEQFF. CDR3 nucleotide sequence: TGTGCCAGCAGCGGCCGGGGGGCGGGCCGTTACAATGAGCAGTTCTTC.

V usage is TRBV27 and J usage is TRBJ1-2, with a weak D call TRBD1 (5 bases). The CDR3 totals 16 residues. V was shortened by 2 bases and J by 4 bases, with 17 bases between the two germline ends. Germline CDR1 and CDR2: MNHEY and SMNVEV (reference sequence). CDR3 DNA sequence: TGTGCCAGCAGTTTAGGATACGTCTCGGGGGTCTATGGCTACACCTTC. Translated, it gives CASSLGYVSGVYGYTF.

This clonotype was seen more than once but under ten times. This CDR3 is CASSQGQLTTYEQYF. CDR3 bases: TGTGCCAGCAGCCAAGGCCAGCTTACTACCTACGAGCAGTACTTC. The chain uses TRBV3-1 and TRBJ2-7; D is unclear. The germline CDR1 and CDR2 sequences are LGHDT and YNNKEL (reference sequence). The CDR3 is 15 residues long. The V and J ends lost 1 base and 2 bases respectively, with 12 bases between them.

The chain is built from TRBV6-5 and TRBJ2-7; 7 bases are shared with TRBD1. The J segment lost 6 bases and the V segment lost 4 bases, leaving 3 bases of the junction unmatched. CDR1 is MNHEY and CDR2 is SVGAGI in the germline V gene. CDR3 size: 12 residues. The CDR3 region is CASSSNRGEQYF. CDR3 coding DNA: TGTGCCAGCAGTTCCAACAGGGGCGAGCAGTACTTC.

DNA for the CDR3: TGTGCCAGCAGCCAAGGTGGTCTACCAGATACGCAGTATTTT. Its translation is CASSQGGLPDTQYF. This chain links TRBV11-2 with TRBJ2-3; D uncertain. Germline CDR1 SGHAT, CDR2 FQNNGV. CDR3 length: 14 amino acids. The V end lost 5 bases, the J end lost 4 bases, and 13 bases lay between the germline ends.

This clonotype was observed a handful of times. The J gene is TRBJ1-4, the V gene TRBV12-3 or TRBV12-4; weak D call: TRBD1 (6 bases). The CDR3 length is 14 residues. The germline V and J ends were trimmed by 5 bases and 7 bases, with 14 bases remaining between them. CDR3 nucleotides: TGTGCCAGCAGTGCCGGGGGGCTAGGTGAAAAACTGTTTTTT. Translation: CASSAGGLGEKLFF.

This chain uses TRBV4-3 with TRBJ1-4; no clear D. The V end lost 1 base, the J end lost 7 bases, and 13 bases lay between the germline ends. Germline assignment: CDR1 LGHNA and CDR2 YSLEER. The CDR3 has 15 residues. CDR3 in amino acids: CASSQGASSGEKLFF. CDR3 coding DNA: TGCGCCAGCAGCCAAGGGGCATCCTCTGGTGAAAAACTGTTTTTT.

The table lists this clonotype with a count of one. The chain carries TRBV24-1 and TRBJ1-5, with 7 nucleotides matching TRBD1. The CDR3 loop spans 14 amino acids. Germline CDR1 and CDR2: KGHDR and SFDVKD. V was pared by 4 bases and J by 3 bases, with 2 bases of the junction left unmatched. CDR3 amino acids: CATSDGTDNQPQHF. For the CDR3, the DNA is TGTGCCACCAGTGACGGGACAGACAATCAGCCCCAGCATTTT.

In its sample, this clonotype was seen a few times. The rearrangement links TRBV7-2 to TRBJ1-1, with D unclear. The CDR3 length is 15 residues. Trimming shortened V by 0 bases and J by 1 base, and 9 bases separated the two germline ends. Per the germline V gene, CDR1 is SGHTA and CDR2 is FQGNSA. DNA for the CDR3: TGTGCCAGCAGCTTAGCGACTACACAGAACACTGAAGCTTTCTTT. It yields the protein CASSLATTQNTEAFF.

This clonotype came up a few times. The J gene is TRBJ2-1, the V gene TRBV5-1; D is uncertain. The CDR3 length is 16 residues. The V end was cut by 0 bases, the J end by 0 bases, with 10 bases between. Germline loops: CDR1 SGHRS, CDR2 YFSETQ. The CDR3 loop reads CASSLDGYGSYNEQFF. The CDR3 DNA is TGCGCCAGCAGCTTGGACGGGTACGGCTCCTACAATGAGCAGTTCTTC.

The chain carries TRBV5-1 and TRBJ2-5; tentatively, D is TRBD2 (6 bases). V was pared by 5 bases and J by 3 bases, with 14 bases between. The germline V gene encodes CDR1 SGHRS and CDR2 YFSETQ. The CDR3 totals 14 residues. CDR3 residues: CASREPASEETQYF. CDR3 DNA sequence: TGCGCCAGCAGGGAACCGGCTAGCGAAGAGACCCAGTACTTC.

This sequence joins TRBV24-1 and TRBJ2-2; the match to TRBD2 covers 7 bases. Unmatched junction bases numbered 5, after V lost 5 bases and J lost 0 bases. This CDR3 comprises 16 residues. Germline V gene data show CDR1 as KGHDR and CDR2 as SFDVKD. The CDR3 here is CATSGIRGANTGELFF. The CDR3 nucleotides read TGTGCCACCAGTGGAATACGGGGGGCGAACACCGGGGAGCTGTTTTTT.

The V call is TRBV28, the J call TRBJ1-2; unclear D gene. The V and J ends lost 6 bases and 4 bases respectively, with 18 bases between them. The germline V gene encodes CDR1 MDHEN and CDR2 SYDVKM. The CDR3 extends over 15 amino acids. This chain's CDR3 is CASRPEGGPGYGYTF. As DNA, the CDR3 is TGTGCCAGCAGACCGGAAGGTGGACCGGGCTATGGCTACACCTTC.

In this sample, this clonotype turned up a few times. The J gene is TRBJ2-3, the V gene TRBV3-1; 9 bases are shared with TRBD2. The CDR3 spans 17 residues. V lost 1 base and J lost 0; bases outside the gene matches: 5. CDR1 LGHDT and CDR2 YNNKEL come from the germline V gene (reference sequence). CDR3 in DNA: TGTGCCAGCAGCCAAGTGGGTAGCGGGAGTAGCACAGATACGCAGTATTTT. This sequence encodes CASSQVGSGSSTDTQYF.

A few counts support this clonotype. The chain is built from TRBV11-2 and TRBJ2-2; 10 bases match TRBD1. Losses at the gene ends were 5 bases for V and 4 bases for J; bases not matched to a gene: 13. This CDR3 is built from 18 residues. Looked up from germline, CDR1 is SGHAT and CDR2 is FQNNGV. CDR3 residues: CASSTPSLDRGRTGELFF. The CDR3 region has the DNA TGTGCCAGCAGCACCCCTTCTCTCGACAGGGGGCGCACCGGGGAGCTGTTTTTT.

The rearrangement links TRBV5-6 to TRBJ2-3, with 7 bases lining up with TRBD2. With 2 bases clipped from V and 0 bases from J, the junction kept 6 bases outside the gene matches. Germline CDR1 is SGHDT and CDR2 is YYEEEE. The length of the CDR3 is 16 residues. CDR3 DNA sequence: TGTGCCAGCAGCTTATCGGGGAGGGCTAGCACAGATACGCAGTATTTT. This translates into CASSLSGRASTDTQYF.

The gene calls are TRBV3-1 and TRBJ2-3; D unclear. This CDR3 comprises 12 residues. CDR1 and CDR2 (germline): LGHDT, YNNKEL (reference sequence). V shed 5 bases and J shed 5 bases, with 8 bases lying between them. The CDR3 loop reads CASSIVGDTQYF. The CDR3, as DNA: TGTGCCAGCAGCATAGTGGGAGATACGCAGTATTTT.

The CDR3 region is CASSRGIAGAKASNEQFF. Here the CDR3 DNA reads TGTGCCAGCAGTAGGGGCATAGCGGGAGCCAAAGCAAGCAATGAGCAGTTCTTC. This chain joins TRBV28 and TRBJ2-1; TRBD2 agrees at 9 bases. Germline V gives CDR1 MDHEN, CDR2 SYDVKM. The V and J ends lost 5 bases and 6 bases, in that order; junction bases with no gene match: 17. CDR3 length: 18 residues.

This clonotype was seen at least ten times. This chain links TRBV7-2 with TRBJ2-5, with 8 bases lining up with TRBD2. The CDR3 consists of 16 residues. Trimming removed 0 bases from V and 7 bases from J; junction bases left unmatched: 10. Germline V gene lookup returns CDR1 SGHTA and CDR2 FQGNSA. CDR3 sequence: CASSLAGSGNHRTQYF. DNA of the CDR3: TGTGCCAGCAGCTTAGCTGGTAGCGGGAACCACCGGACCCAGTACTTC. Full variable domain (outside the CDR3, taken from reference TRBV7-2 and TRBJ2-5): GAGVSQSPSNKVTEKGKDVELRCDPISGHTALYWYRQSLGQGLEFLIYFQGNSAPDKSGLPSDRFSAERTGGSVSTLTIQRTQQEDSAVYLCASSLAGSGNHRTQYFGPGTRLLVL.

The chain links TRBV12-3 or TRBV12-4 to TRBJ1-1; possibly TRBD1 for D (6 bases). V lost 7 bases and J 3 bases, leaving 15 bases between the germline ends. This CDR3 comprises 14 residues. The CDR3 reads CASTYDRSYTEAFF. The DNA of the CDR3 is TGTGCCAGCACCTACGACAGGAGCTACACTGAAGCTTTCTTT.

V gene TRBV6-2 or TRBV6-3 combines with J gene TRBJ2-1, with D perhaps TRBD2 (7 bases). This CDR3 is 22 amino acids long. Germline V CDR1 and CDR2: MNHEY, SVGEGT. Trimming removed 4 bases at V and 0 bases at J, with 31 bases between. For the CDR3, the DNA is TGTGCCAGCAGTTCCCCGCGTACAGGGAGACTAGCATGGGTGAGCTCCTACAATGAGCAGTTCTTC. Amino acids: CASSSPRTGRLAWVSSYNEQFF.